The rows below give T cell receptor beta chains drawn from one sample of a study of vaccination and CD4 T cells after COVID-19. No antigen has been assigned to these receptors. Using its own MiXCR run on the PCR reads, TCRdb lists one record per CDR3 protein. The sample has under 20,000 distinct CDR3 sequences, more than 25% seen once. Sequencing was performed on cultured CD4+ T cells from blood. Receptor source: a human donor with COVID-19. The CDR3 runs from the conserved cysteine through the conserved F or W. A D gene is named only where the DNA matches it firmly. Not all rows give a size; the values are once, few, many and, for expanded clones, a class.

v_gene: TRBV20-1
len: 16
j_gene: TRBJ1-1
d_gene: TRBD1
abundance: few
CDR3nt: TGCAGTGCTAGATTAGGACAGGTGGTCGCGAACACTGAAGCTTTCTTT
CDR3aa: CSARLGQVVANTEAFF

v_gene: TRBV28
len: 16
j_gene: TRBJ1-6
d_gene: -
abundance: -
CDR3nt: TGTGCCAGCAGTGAGACCCGACAGCGCGGGGGTGGGCCCCTCCACTTT
CDR3aa: CASSETRQRGGGPLHF

v_gene: TRBV12-2
len: 13
j_gene: TRBJ2-2
d_gene: -
abundance: once
CDR3nt: TGTGCAAGTCGCTTAAGGAGTTCTGGGGAGCTGTTTTTT
CDR3aa: CASRLRSSGELFF

v_gene: TRBV18
len: 13
j_gene: TRBJ2-5
d_gene: -
abundance: few
CDR3nt: TGTGCCAGCTCACCAGGGTTGGGGGAGACCCAGTACTTC
CDR3aa: CASSPGLGETQYF

v_gene: TRBV24-1
len: 16
j_gene: TRBJ2-5
d_gene: -
abundance: -
CDR3nt: TGTGCCACCAGTGACGCCATTGGACTATACCAAGAGACCCAGTACTTC
CDR3aa: CATSDAIGLYQETQYF

v_gene: TRBV5-4
len: 14
j_gene: TRBJ1-6
d_gene: -
abundance: -
CDR3nt: TGTGCCAGCAGCTTGGCCTATGGGAATTCACCCCTCCACTTT
CDR3aa: CASSLAYGNSPLHF

v_gene: TRBV27
len: 15
j_gene: TRBJ1-4
d_gene: TRBD1
abundance: few
CDR3nt: TGTGCCAGCAGTTTGGCAGGGGGCGATAATGAAAAACTGTTTTTT
CDR3aa: CASSLAGGDNEKLFF

v_gene: TRBV2
len: 16
j_gene: TRBJ1-5
d_gene: -
abundance: medium-sized
CDR3nt: TGTGCCAGCAGTGTGGGGGGAGGTGGGAGCAATCAGCCCCAGCATTTT
CDR3aa: CASSVGGGGSNQPQHF

v_gene: TRBV7-8
len: 14
j_gene: TRBJ2-5
d_gene: -
abundance: -
CDR3nt: TGTGCCAGCAGCTCCCGACAAGTCTTCGAGACCCAGTACTTC
CDR3aa: CASSSRQVFETQYF

v_gene: TRBV20-1
len: 13
j_gene: TRBJ2-3
d_gene: TRBD1
abundance: few
CDR3nt: TGCAGTGCTGCCTCGGACAGGGGAGATACGCAGTATTTT
CDR3aa: CSAASDRGDTQYF

v_gene: TRBV7-2
len: 14
j_gene: TRBJ1-1
d_gene: -
abundance: -
CDR3nt: TGTGCCAGCAGCTTAGCTCCGGGGAACACTGAAGCTTTCTTT
CDR3aa: CASSLAPGNTEAFF

v_gene: TRBV9
len: 15
j_gene: TRBJ1-2
d_gene: TRBD1
abundance: -
CDR3nt: TGTGCCAGCAGCGGGACAGGGGGGATAAGCTATGGCTACACCTTC
CDR3aa: CASSGTGGISYGYTF

v_gene: TRBV7-2
len: 13
j_gene: TRBJ1-1
d_gene: -
abundance: -
CDR3nt: TGTGTCAGCAGCCCCGGTTCCGATCGTCGAGCTTTCTTT
CDR3aa: CVSSPGSDRRAFF

v_gene: TRBV11-3
len: 19
j_gene: TRBJ1-2
d_gene: TRBD1
abundance: -
CDR3nt: TGTGCCACGCGGGACCAGGTGGGCCAGGCAACGGGGGACAGCTATGGCTACACCTTC
CDR3aa: CATRDQVGQATGDSYGYTF

v_gene: TRBV29-1
len: 10
j_gene: TRBJ1-2
d_gene: -
abundance: -
CDR3nt: TGCAGCGTTGACCACTATGGCTACACCTTC
CDR3aa: CSVDHYGYTF

v_gene: TRBV7-8
len: 14
j_gene: TRBJ1-1
d_gene: TRBD1
abundance: few
CDR3nt: TGTGCCAGCAGCACCCGTCTGGACAGGGGGGTTCCTTTCTTT
CDR3aa: CASSTRLDRGVPFF

v_gene: TRBV15
len: 13
j_gene: TRBJ1-5
d_gene: -
abundance: -
CDR3nt: TGTGCCACCCAAGGACAGTTAAATCAGCCCCAGCATTTT
CDR3aa: CATQGQLNQPQHF

v_gene: TRBV18
len: 14
j_gene: TRBJ2-7
d_gene: -
abundance: once
CDR3nt: TGTGCCAGCTCACCACCCAACGGCGCCGGCGAGCAGTACTTC
CDR3aa: CASSPPNGAGEQYF

v_gene: TRBV20-1
len: 12
j_gene: TRBJ1-2
d_gene: TRBD1
abundance: -
CDR3nt: TGCAGTGCTAGGTTGGGACAGGACGTAAACACCTTC
CDR3aa: CSARLGQDVNTF

v_gene: TRBV7-2
len: 14
j_gene: TRBJ1-1
d_gene: -
abundance: medium-sized
CDR3nt: TGTGCCAGCAGCGCGACGCAGGGGTGGGTAGACGCTTTCTTT
CDR3aa: CASSATQGWVDAFF

v_gene: TRBV11-2
len: 17
j_gene: TRBJ2-2
d_gene: TRBD1
abundance: once
CDR3nt: TGTGCCAGCAGCCCCAGGGCCGGGACAGGGGGCACCGGGGAGCTGTTTTTT
CDR3aa: CASSPRAGTGGTGELFF

v_gene: TRBV12-3/TRBV12-4
len: 13
j_gene: TRBJ2-5
d_gene: -
abundance: few
CDR3nt: TGTGCCAGCAGTTTATTCGGGGGAGAGACCCAGTACTTC
CDR3aa: CASSLFGGETQYF

v_gene: TRBV7-6
len: 16
j_gene: TRBJ2-1
d_gene: TRBD2
abundance: -
CDR3nt: TGTGCCAGCAGCCGTGGACTAGCGGACTCCTACAATGAGCAGTTCTTC
CDR3aa: CASSRGLADSYNEQFF

v_gene: TRBV10-3
len: 15
j_gene: TRBJ2-7
d_gene: TRBD1
abundance: -
CDR3nt: TGTGCCATCAGCCTCGGGGGACAGGGAACCTACGAGCAGTACTTC
CDR3aa: CAISLGGQGTYEQYF

v_gene: TRBV28
len: 15
j_gene: TRBJ2-3
d_gene: TRBD2
abundance: few
CDR3nt: TGTGCCACCGCAGGACCGAGCGGGACCACAGATACGCAGTATTTT
CDR3aa: CATAGPSGTTDTQYF

v_gene: TRBV6-1
len: 14
j_gene: TRBJ2-2
d_gene: -
abundance: -
CDR3nt: TGTGCCAGCAGCCCCGATTGGGGCTCCGGGGAGCTGTTTTTT
CDR3aa: CASSPDWGSGELFF

v_gene: TRBV20-1
len: 14
j_gene: TRBJ1-1
d_gene: -
abundance: -
CDR3nt: TGCAGTGTCCCAGCGCGAGGGATGAACACTGAAGCTTTCTTT
CDR3aa: CSVPARGMNTEAFF

v_gene: TRBV4-2
len: 16
j_gene: TRBJ1-5
d_gene: -
abundance: few
CDR3nt: TGTGCCAGCAGCCAAGAGGGGGTCCAGCACAATCAGCCCCAGCATTTT
CDR3aa: CASSQEGVQHNQPQHF

v_gene: TRBV19
len: 16
j_gene: TRBJ1-4
d_gene: TRBD1
abundance: once
CDR3nt: TGTGCCAGTAGTATAGGAAGACAGGGCATAGGCGAAAAACTGTTTTTT
CDR3aa: CASSIGRQGIGEKLFF

v_gene: TRBV11-2
len: 15
j_gene: TRBJ1-5
d_gene: -
abundance: -
CDR3nt: TGTGCCAGCAGCTGGGACGGAGGTAGCAATCAGCCCCAGCATTTT
CDR3aa: CASSWDGGSNQPQHF

v_gene: TRBV28
len: 12
j_gene: TRBJ2-7
d_gene: -
abundance: -
CDR3nt: TGTGCCAGCCGCGGGGGCTACTACGAGCAGTACTTC
CDR3aa: CASRGGYYEQYF

v_gene: TRBV7-6
len: 17
j_gene: TRBJ2-7
d_gene: -
abundance: -
CDR3nt: TGTGCCAGTGGAACAAAGGGTTTTAATGAAGGATGGGGCGAGCAGTACTTC
CDR3aa: CASGTKGFNEGWGEQYF

v_gene: TRBV20-1
len: 13
j_gene: TRBJ2-3
d_gene: -
abundance: few
CDR3nt: TGCAGTGCCATCGGACGGAGCACAGATACGCAGTATTTT
CDR3aa: CSAIGRSTDTQYF

v_gene: TRBV30
len: 13
j_gene: TRBJ2-6
d_gene: -
abundance: -
CDR3nt: TGTGCCTGGGCAGGGCCTGGGGCCAACGTCCTGACTTTC
CDR3aa: CAWAGPGANVLTF

v_gene: TRBV11-2
len: 16
j_gene: TRBJ1-5
d_gene: TRBD1
abundance: -
CDR3nt: TGTGCCAGCAGCTCGAATTTACAGGGGTCAGGCCAGCCCCAGCATTTT
CDR3aa: CASSSNLQGSGQPQHF

v_gene: TRBV7-2
len: 15
j_gene: TRBJ1-5
d_gene: TRBD1
abundance: once
CDR3nt: TGTGCCAGCAGCGAGGGGACAGGGCGGAATCAGCCCCAGCATTTT
CDR3aa: CASSEGTGRNQPQHF

v_gene: TRBV27
len: 14
j_gene: TRBJ1-3
d_gene: -
abundance: medium-sized
CDR3nt: TGTGCCAGCAGTTCCCAGGGTAGTGGAAACACCATATATTTT
CDR3aa: CASSSQGSGNTIYF

v_gene: TRBV5-6
len: 14
j_gene: TRBJ2-4
d_gene: -
abundance: -
CDR3nt: TGTGCCAGCAGCGGAGGGGATGCGGAAAACATTCAGTACTTC
CDR3aa: CASSGGDAENIQYF

v_gene: TRBV6-5
len: 15
j_gene: TRBJ2-7
d_gene: TRBD1
abundance: -
CDR3nt: TGTGCCAGCAGTTACTCCGGACAGGGGAGCTACGAGCAGTACTTC
CDR3aa: CASSYSGQGSYEQYF

v_gene: TRBV20-1
len: 16
j_gene: TRBJ1-2
d_gene: -
abundance: few
CDR3nt: TGCAGTGCTAGACAAGGCCAGGGTCCTCCTAACTATGGCTACACCTTC
CDR3aa: CSARQGQGPPNYGYTF

v_gene: TRBV6-1
len: 15
j_gene: TRBJ2-7
d_gene: TRBD1
abundance: -
CDR3nt: TGTGCCAGCAGCCCTATCCGGGACAGGTTGGGGGAGCAGTACTTC
CDR3aa: CASSPIRDRLGEQYF

v_gene: TRBV4-3
len: 14
j_gene: TRBJ1-2
d_gene: -
abundance: few
CDR3nt: TGCGCCAGCAGCCAAGATCAGGACAACTATGGCTACACCTTC
CDR3aa: CASSQDQDNYGYTF

v_gene: TRBV7-2
len: 15
j_gene: TRBJ1-4
d_gene: -
abundance: -
CDR3nt: TGTGCCAGCAGACCAACCTTTGCAACTAATGAAAAACTGTTTTTT
CDR3aa: CASRPTFATNEKLFF

v_gene: TRBV2
len: 11
j_gene: TRBJ2-2
d_gene: -
abundance: few
CDR3nt: TGTGCCAGCATGAACACCGGGGAGCTGTTTTTT
CDR3aa: CASMNTGELFF

v_gene: TRBV12-3/TRBV12-4
len: 14
j_gene: TRBJ1-1
d_gene: TRBD1
abundance: -
CDR3nt: TGTGCCAGCACCGACCGGGACAGGGGCTCTGAAGCTTTCTTT
CDR3aa: CASTDRDRGSEAFF

v_gene: TRBV29-1
len: 12
j_gene: TRBJ1-2
d_gene: TRBD1
abundance: -
CDR3nt: TGCAGCGTTGAACCAGGGGGGAACGGCTACACCTTC
CDR3aa: CSVEPGGNGYTF

v_gene: TRBV20-1
len: 14
j_gene: TRBJ2-7
d_gene: -
abundance: few
CDR3nt: TGCAGTGCTAGAGATGCCCGGGTCTTTTACGAGCAGTACTTC
CDR3aa: CSARDARVFYEQYF

v_gene: TRBV5-6
len: 13
j_gene: TRBJ2-2
d_gene: -
abundance: -
CDR3nt: TGTGCCAGCAGCTTGAGGGGGTTCGGGGAGCTGTTTTTT
CDR3aa: CASSLRGFGELFF

v_gene: TRBV5-8
len: 16
j_gene: TRBJ2-5
d_gene: TRBD2
abundance: -
CDR3nt: TGTGCCAGCAGCTTGAATAGCGGGGTTCCCCAAGAGACCCAGTACTTC
CDR3aa: CASSLNSGVPQETQYF

v_gene: TRBV10-3
len: 13
j_gene: TRBJ1-4
d_gene: -
abundance: -
CDR3nt: TGTGCCATCAAGTCCGCAACTAATGAAAAACTGTTTTTT
CDR3aa: CAIKSATNEKLFF

v_gene: TRBV4-3
len: 14
j_gene: TRBJ2-3
d_gene: -
abundance: few
CDR3nt: TGCGCCAGCAGCCCTAAGACAATCACAGATACGCAGTATTTT
CDR3aa: CASSPKTITDTQYF

v_gene: TRBV20-1
len: 11
j_gene: TRBJ2-7
d_gene: -
abundance: few
CDR3nt: TGCAGTGCTAGTGAGGGGCGCGAGCAGTACTTC
CDR3aa: CSASEGREQYF

v_gene: TRBV7-2
len: 14
j_gene: TRBJ2-3
d_gene: TRBD2
abundance: -
CDR3nt: TGTGCCAGCAATGTGTTCGGGGGGGGAGATACGCAGTATTTT
CDR3aa: CASNVFGGGDTQYF

v_gene: TRBV2
len: 13
j_gene: TRBJ1-2
d_gene: -
abundance: few
CDR3nt: TGTGCCAGCGGGTCTGGGGGGGCAGGTGGCTACACCTTC
CDR3aa: CASGSGGAGGYTF

v_gene: TRBV4-3
len: 15
j_gene: TRBJ1-1
d_gene: -
abundance: -
CDR3nt: TGCGCCAGCAGCCAGCGACAGGTGCCTAACACTGAAGCTTTCTTT
CDR3aa: CASSQRQVPNTEAFF